The 27 T cell receptor beta chains below come from one sample, sequenced in a study of post-analysis software for immune sequencing data. cDNA libraries for TCR beta contained unique molecular identifiers. A single record per CDR3 protein comes from TCRdb applying MiXCR to the PCR reads. The table includes around 160,000 distinct CDR3 sequences, about 34% detected once. This sample comprised blood, obtained after autologous hematopoietic stem cell transplantation. The source is a girl aged 5-17 years with multiple sclerosis.

The rearrangement links TRBV20-1 to TRBJ2-1; D tentatively fits TRBD1 or TRBD2 (7 bases each). The end of the DNA aligns better with TRBJ2-7, so the J call may be wrong. Germline V gene lookup returns CDR1 DFQATT and CDR2 SNEGSKA (reference sequence). This CDR3 has 17 residues. CDR3 loop: CSASRGEGARASYEQYF. The CDR3 bases are TGCAGTGCTAGCCGGGGGGAGGGGGCGCGTGCGTCCTACGAGCAGTACTTC.

This sequence joins TRBV6-5 and TRBJ2-7, with 9 nucleotides matching TRBD2. V shed 4 bases and J 5 bases; nucleotides not matched to a gene: 12. Germline V gene sequence: CDR1 MNHEY, CDR2 SVGAGI. The CDR3 extends over 16 amino acids. CDR3 region: CASSSVRGREGNEQYF. The CDR3 DNA follows: TGTGCCAGCAGTTCCGTCCGGGGGCGGGAGGGCAACGAGCAGTACTTC.

The V call is TRBV3-1, the J call TRBJ2-7; 8 nucleotides align to TRBD1. From germline, CDR1 is LGHDT and CDR2 YNNKEL (reference sequence). Trimming removed 4 bases from V and 7 bases from J; junction bases left unmatched: 9. The CDR3 runs 14 residues. Here the CDR3 DNA reads TGTGCCAGCAGCCGAGTGGGGACAGGCGGGGAGCAGTACTTC. This encodes CASSRVGTGGEQYF.

The V call is TRBV20-1, the J call TRBJ2-3; D remains ambiguous. Looked up from germline, CDR1 is DFQATT and CDR2 is SNEGSKA (reference sequence). There are 13 residues in the CDR3. The CDR3 DNA follows: TGCAGAACCAGCGTGAACCAGGCAGATACGCAGTATTTT. This gives the protein CRTSVNQADTQYF.

This clonotype was counted between two and nine times. This chain links TRBV4-1 with TRBJ2-1; D gene unclear. Trimming took off 0 bases at V and 8 bases at J, with 5 bases between the two ends. CDR1 MGHRA and CDR2 YSYEKL come from the germline V gene. The CDR3 covers 12 residues. The CDR3 sequence: CASSQDWHEQFF. The CDR3 nucleotides are TGCGCCAGCAGCCAAGATTGGCATGAGCAGTTCTTC.

Many counts were recorded for this clonotype. J is TRBJ2-7 and V is TRBV12-3 or TRBV12-4, with D possibly called TRBD1 or TRBD2 (6 bases each). V was shortened by 3 bases and J by 4 bases, with 13 bases between the two germline ends. CDR3 length: 14 amino acids. CDR3 DNA: TGTGCCAGCAGTTTGACAGGAGGGGGATACGAGCAGTACTTC. Its translation is CASSLTGGGYEQYF.

The chain carries TRBV7-2 and TRBJ2-7, with 8 bases identical to TRBD2. CDR1 and CDR2 (germline): SGHTA, FQGNSA. With V trimmed by 5 bases and J by 7 bases, 10 bases remained unmatched. The CDR3 consists of 14 residues. CDR3 protein: CASSPGGGSPEQYF. CDR3 DNA sequence: TGTGCCAGCAGCCCCGGGGGGGGCAGCCCTGAGCAGTACTTC.

This clonotype was counted only a few times. This chain joins TRBV7-6 and TRBJ2-7, with D possibly TRBD2 on 5 matching bases. V lost 1 base and J lost 0, with 19 bases in between. Germline lookup yields CDR1 SGHVS and CDR2 FNYEAQ. This CDR3 region has 18 residues. The DNA of the CDR3 is TGTGCCAGCAGCTTAGAGGCCCCTTGGAGCGGCCTCTCCTACGAGCAGTACTTC. Protein sequence: CASSLEAPWSGLSYEQYF.

This rearrangement joins TRBV6-4 to TRBJ2-1; 10 bases line up with TRBD2. The CDR3 length is 15 residues. CDR1 MRHNA and CDR2 SNTAGT come from the germline V gene. The trim removed 0 bases at V and 4 bases at J, leaving 0 bases unmatched. CDR3: CASSDSAGGYNEQFF. The CDR3 bases are TGTGCCAGCAGTGACTCAGCGGGAGGGTACAATGAGCAGTTCTTC.

The gene calls are TRBV11-2 and TRBJ2-7; 8 nucleotides agree with TRBD2. V was clipped by 7 bases and J by 3 bases; unmatched bases: 20. CDR3 length equals 18 residues. The germline V gene encodes CDR1 SGHAT and CDR2 FQNNGV. CDR3 in amino acids: CASKSLLGNSGALYEQYF. For the CDR3, the DNA is TGTGCCAGCAAATCCCTCCTGGGGAATAGCGGGGCACTCTACGAGCAGTACTTC.

This clonotype was counted only a few times. V usage is TRBV4-3 and J usage is TRBJ2-1; 8 nucleotides agree with TRBD2. Germline V gene lookup returns CDR1 LGHNA and CDR2 YSLEER. The CDR3 runs 17 residues. Trimming took 0 bases from V and 4 from J; bases not matched to a gene: 8. Here the CDR3 DNA reads TGCGCCAGCAGCCAAGACACTAGCGGAGGGGGGTACAATGAGCAGTTCTTC. Residues: CASSQDTSGGGYNEQFF.

This clonotype was picked up many times. This rearrangement joins TRBV12-3 or TRBV12-4 to TRBJ2-1, with 9 positions matching TRBD2. The J segment lost 3 bases and the V segment lost 5 bases, leaving 8 bases of the junction unmatched. The CDR3 has 16 amino acids. CDR3 in amino acids: CASSPPGLALYNEQFF. The CDR3 DNA follows: TGTGCCAGCAGTCCACCGGGACTAGCCCTCTACAATGAGCAGTTCTTC.

About this clonotype itself: It may be a read error: a sequence one base away is much more abundant. The chain has TRBV10-3 and TRBJ2-7; 8 bases are shared with TRBD2. The CDR3 extends over 16 amino acids. The germline gives CDR1 ENHRY, CDR2 SYGVKD. Unmatched junction bases numbered 14, after V lost 3 bases and J lost 7 bases. The CDR3 sequence is CAISDPGTSGYNEQYF. The CDR3 DNA is TGTGCCATCAGTGACCCGGGGACTAGTGGGTACAATGAGCAGTACTTC.

The chain recombines TRBV27 with TRBJ2-7, with D hard to call. Trimming pared 6 bases from V and 0 bases from J, leaving 9 bases between. Germline loops: CDR1 MNHEY, CDR2 SMNVEV (reference sequence). The CDR3 has 13 amino acids. The CDR3: CASSLLPSYEQYF. The CDR3 DNA follows: TGTGCCAGCAGCCTCCTCCCCTCCTACGAGCAGTACTTC.

This clonotype was seen a handful of times. This rearrangement joins TRBV12-3 or TRBV12-4 to TRBJ2-5, with a tentative D call TRBD2 (6 bases). V was shortened by 7 bases and J by 4 bases, with 13 bases between the two germline ends. The CDR3 has 13 residues. CDR3 residues: CASTYPGGETQYF. CDR3 DNA sequence: TGTGCCAGCACTTATCCCGGGGGAGAGACCCAGTACTTC.

In its sample, this clonotype was seen many times. The rearrangement links TRBV5-6 to TRBJ2-3, with TRBD2 as a possible D gene (6 bases). V dropped 4 bases and J dropped 0 bases, with 12 bases sitting between them. The CDR3 spans 15 residues. Germline V gives CDR1 SGHDT, CDR2 YYEEEE. CDR3 DNA sequence: TGTGCCAGCAGCATAGGGACTGCTAGCACAGATACGCAGTATTTT. This translates into CASSIGTASTDTQYF.

This clonotype was seen a few times. The chain links TRBV7-3 to TRBJ2-7, with D perhaps matching TRBD1 (6 bases). The CDR3 consists of 13 residues. Trimming left V 5 bases short and J 7 bases short, with 15 bases between. Looked up from germline, CDR1 is SGHTA and CDR2 is FQGTGA. The CDR3 DNA is TGTGCCAGCAGCCTACAGGGAATGGGGGAGCAGTACTTC. Encoded protein: CASSLQGMGEQYF. The entire variable domain, with the rest obtained from reference TRBV7-3 and TRBJ2-7, is as follows: GAGVSQTPSNKVTEKGKYVELRCDPISGHTALYWYRQSLGQGPEFLIYFQGTGAADDSGLPNDRFFAVRPEGSVSTLKIQRTERGDSAVYLCASSLQGMGEQYFGPGTRLTVT.

This chain joins TRBV6-6 and TRBJ2-3, with D hard to call. This CDR3 has 13 residues. The germline V gene encodes CDR1 MNHNY and CDR2 SVGAGI (reference sequence). The ends were cut back, 2 bases at V and 4 bases at J, with 7 bases in the middle. The DNA of the CDR3 is TGTGCCAGCAGTTACAAGCGACCAGATACGCAGTATTTT. Translation: CASSYKRPDTQYF.

The sample holds a few counts of this clonotype. The chain uses TRBV20-1 and TRBJ2-4; D might be TRBD2 (6 bases). The assigned J gene may be wrong: the sequence end matches TRBJ2-7 better. This CDR3 has 13 residues. The germline V gene encodes CDR1 DFQATT and CDR2 SNEGSKA (reference sequence). Written as DNA, the CDR3 is TGCAGTGCTAGTATCCTAGCGAGATACGAGCAGTACTTC. Encoded protein: CSASILARYEQYF.

A few counts support this clonotype. The chain carries TRBV29-1 and TRBJ2-1; perhaps TRBD1 as D (7 bases). The length of the CDR3 is 13 residues. Per germline, CDR1 SQVTM and CDR2 ANQGSEA. V dropped 4 bases and J dropped 3 bases, with 10 bases sitting between them. The chain's CDR3 is CSVGRGVYNEQFF. CDR3 bases: TGCAGCGTTGGCAGGGGGGTCTACAATGAGCAGTTCTTC.

In this sample, this clonotype turned up many times. The V and J genes are TRBV4-1 and TRBJ2-7; 8 bases agree with TRBD2. J gave up 4 bases and V 4 bases, and 6 bases lay outside the gene matches. The CDR3 has 14 residues. CDR1 is MGHRA and CDR2 is YSYEKL in the germline V gene. CDR3: CASSPPGGDYEQYF. CDR3 nucleotide sequence: TGCGCCAGCAGCCCCCCGGGAGGGGATTACGAGCAGTACTTC.

This chain joins TRBV6-2 or TRBV6-3 and TRBJ2-1, with a tentative D call TRBD2 (5 bases). Per the germline V gene, CDR1 is MNHEY and CDR2 is SVGEGT. The V and J ends lost 11 bases and 6 bases respectively, with 23 bases between them. The CDR3 spans 15 residues. The CDR3, as DNA: TGTGCCCGGCCGACGCGGCTAGCCATACCCAATGAGCAGTTCTTC. Translated, it gives CARPTRLAIPNEQFF.

This chain joins TRBV11-2 and TRBJ2-1; 8 bases match TRBD2. CDR1 SGHAT and CDR2 FQNNGV come from the germline V gene. With V trimmed by 2 bases and J by 10 bases, 10 bases remained unmatched. The CDR3 totals 15 residues. CDR3 DNA: TGTGCCAGCAGCTTAAAGGTTAGCGGGAAAGCCGAGCAGTTCTTC. Residues: CASSLKVSGKAEQFF. The complete variable domain, with remaining parts taken from reference TRBV11-2 and TRBJ2-1, reads EAGVAQSPRYKIIEKRQSVAFWCNPISGHATLYWYQQILGQGPKLLIQFQNNGVVDDSQLPKDRFSAERLKGVDSTLKIQPAKLEDSAVYLCASSLKVSGKAEQFFGPGTRLTVL.

Turning to this clonotype: As the CDR3 is not closed by the conserved phenylalanine or tryptophan, this likely results from a read error. V is TRBV13 and J is TRBJ2-5; possibly TRBD1 for D (5 bases). The CDR3 extends over 13 amino acids. Between the trimmed V and J ends, which lost 2 bases and 5 bases, there was a span of 9 bases. Per the germline V gene, CDR1 is PRHDT and CDR2 is FYEKMQ (reference sequence). The CDR3 is CASSLQGRETQYV. The CDR3 DNA is TGTGCCAGCAGCTTACAGGGTCGGGAGACCCAGTACGTC.

CDR3 coding DNA: TGTGCCAGCAGTTATGTTGGTGGAGGGCGCCGAACGACTGAAGCTTTCTTT. Residues: CASSYVGGGRRTTEAFF. This chain joins TRBV6-5 and TRBJ1-1; D not resolved. With 3 bases removed from V and 5 bases from J, the gap between germline ends came to 22 bases. The germline V gene encodes CDR1 MNHEY and CDR2 SVGAGI. CDR3 length: 17 residues.

In its sample, this clonotype was seen a few times. The chain joins TRBV7-8 to TRBJ2-3; D is uncertain. Germline V CDR1 and CDR2: SGHVS, FQNEAQ. The V gene lost 5 bases and the J gene lost 4 bases, with 13 bases spanning the gap. This CDR3 comprises 14 residues. CDR3 residues: CASSLIIFADTQYF. CDR3 DNA sequence: TGTGCCAGCAGCCTGATAATATTCGCAGATACGCAGTATTTT. Based on the CDR3 plus reference TRBV7-8 and TRBJ2-3, the full variable domain is GAGVSQSPRYKVAKRGQDVALRCDPISGHVSLFWYQQALGQGPEFLTYFQNEAQLDKSGLPSDRFFAERPEGSVSTLKIQRTQQEDSAVYLCASSLIIFADTQYFGPGTRLTVL.

This clonotype was seen a handful of times. The CDR3 sequence is CASSQDSPDGANYGYTF. In DNA form, the CDR3 reads TGCGCCAGCAGCCAAGATTCCCCGGACGGAGCTAACTATGGCTACACCTTC. V is TRBV4-1 and J is TRBJ1-2; no reliable D call. CDR3 length equals 17 residues. CDR1 is MGHRA and CDR2 is YSYEKL in the germline V gene. Trimming pared 0 bases from V and 0 bases from J, leaving 14 bases between.